This T cell receptor beta chain derives from a study of T cell changes during pregnancy in multiple sclerosis. Per germline, CDR1 MNHEY and CDR2 SMNVEV (reference sequence). The CDR3 is made up of 15 amino acids. The V and J ends lost 4 bases and 7 bases, in that order; junction bases with no gene match: 10. Clones were read by immunoSEQ multiplex PCR, and TCRdb kept only the in-frame ones, dropping some. Among 15,000 to 25,000 clones listed, about 88% were seen once. Sequenced material: CD8+ T cells from peripheral blood mononuclear cells, taken in the second trimester of pregnancy. The chain recombines TRBV27 with TRBJ2-1, with TRBD1 matching over 7 bases. The receptor's source is a female donor in good health, enrolled as a control in a pregnancy study. The CDR3 reads CASSWYDKGANEQFF. The CDR3 DNA sequence: TGTGCCAGCAGTTGGTATGATAAGGGGGCAAATGAGCAGTTCTTC.